Each of the 18 T cell receptor beta chains below was sequenced from the same sample in a study of patients and donors after allogeneic stem cell transplantation. In TCRdb, the RT-PCR reads were re-called with MiXCR into one record per CDR3 protein. In the table there are almost 20,000 distinct CDR3 sequences, less than 5% of which are singletons. The sample taken for sequencing was blood, either unsorted or a sorted T cell fraction (not recorded which). The receptors shown here come from a human donor who was either an allogeneic HSCT recipient or a stem cell or donor lymphocyte infusion donor (not recorded which). It is not recorded whose cells these are; they may come from a transplant donor.

The rearrangement uses TRBV9 and TRBJ2-7, with 7 bases that match TRBD1. Germline CDR1 and CDR2: SGDLS and YYNGEE. Losses at the gene ends were 4 bases for V and 4 bases for J; bases not matched to a gene: 23. The CDR3 runs 19 residues. The CDR3 nucleotides read TGTGCCAGCAGCCCTCAAGGGGGCGCACACAGGGGTTTAAATTACGAGCAGTACTTC. Translation: CASSPQGGAHRGLNYEQYF.

This clonotype was seen repeatedly, ten times or more. The J gene is TRBJ1-2, the V gene TRBV5-1, with D possibly matching TRBD1 (6 bases). V lost 0 bases to trimming and J lost 4 bases, with 16 bases between them. The germline gives CDR1 SGHRS, CDR2 YFSETQ. The CDR3 runs to 16 residues. CDR3 region: CASSLEPVQGLYGYTF. The CDR3 DNA reads as TGCGCCAGCAGCTTGGAACCAGTTCAGGGGCTCTATGGCTACACCTTC. The full variable domain, in which reference TRBV5-1 and TRBJ1-2 provide the parts outside the CDR3, is KAGVTQTPRYLIKTRGQQVTLSCSPISGHRSVSWYQQTPGQGLQFLFEYFSETQRNKGNFPGRFSGRQFSNSRSEMNVSTLELGDSALYLCASSLEPVQGLYGYTFGSGTRLTVV.

This clonotype has a count of ten or more. The V call is TRBV11-1, the J call TRBJ2-1; D is ambiguous. Trimming left V 4 bases short and J 7 bases short, with 5 bases between. Germline-derived CDR1 and CDR2 are SGHAT and FQDESV (reference sequence). The CDR3 is 11 amino acids. CDR3 bases: TGTGCCAGCAGCTCCCTAAATGAGCAGTTCTTC. This gives the protein CASSSLNEQFF.

This clonotype has a count of ten or more. The chain links TRBV9 to TRBJ2-7; either TRBD1 or TRBD2 may supply D (6 bases each). CDR3 length equals 15 residues. Per the germline V gene, CDR1 is SGDLS and CDR2 is YYNGEE. Trimming took off 4 bases at V and 1 base at J, with 15 bases between the two ends. CDR3 sequence reads: CASSQGGSGSYEQYF. For the CDR3, the DNA is TGTGCCAGCAGCCAAGGGGGGTCAGGATCCTACGAGCAGTACTTC.

The chain combines TRBV2 with TRBJ1-1, with a tentative D call TRBD1 (5 bases). V was trimmed by 11 bases and J by 0 bases, leaving 7 bases between them. This CDR3 has 11 amino acids. Germline CDR1 SNHLY, CDR2 FYNNEI. CDR3 sequence (DNA): TGTGCCGACAGACTGAACACTGAAGCTTTCTTT. Translation gives CADRLNTEAFF.

The rearrangement links TRBV24-1 to TRBJ1-2, with a possible D match to TRBD1 (6 bases). Trimming left V 1 base short and J 4 bases short, with 12 bases between. There are 15 residues in the CDR3. Looked up from germline, CDR1 is KGHDR and CDR2 is SFDVKD. The DNA of the CDR3 is TGTGCCACCAGTGATTTTGGCAGGGGACCCTATGGCTACACCTTC. It yields the protein CATSDFGRGPYGYTF.

This clonotype has ten or more counts. V is TRBV5-1 and J is TRBJ1-4, with D perhaps TRBD1 (6 bases). The CDR3 has 14 amino acids. V was shortened by 5 bases and J by 12 bases, with 20 bases between the two germline ends. The germline V gene encodes CDR1 SGHRS and CDR2 YFSETQ. The CDR3 DNA is TGCGCCAGCAGGCCCCCCGGGGGGCAGACGGAACTGTTTTTT. This translates into CASRPPGGQTELFF.

This clonotype counts as large. V gene TRBV10-3 combines with J gene TRBJ2-3; 8 positions agree with TRBD1. Trimming cost V 6 bases and J 2 bases; bases outside gene matches: 7. The germline gives CDR1 ENHRY, CDR2 SYGVKD. The CDR3 is made up of 15 amino acids. For the CDR3, the DNA is TGTGCCATCAGGGACAGGGAGCATGACACAGATACGCAGTATTTT. Amino acid sequence: CAIRDREHDTDTQYF.

This clonotype is a singleton in its sample. The chain joins TRBV25-1 to TRBJ1-1; TRBD1 might be the D (6 bases). CDR1 and CDR2 from the germline V gene are MGHDK and SYGVNS. The CDR3 consists of 15 residues. With 4 bases removed from V and 1 base from J, the gap between germline ends came to 13 bases. The CDR3 region is CASSANTGQNTEAFF. The CDR3 coding sequence is TGTGCCAGCAGTGCAAACACGGGACAGAACACTGAAGCTTTCTTT.

There are many counts of this clonotype. This chain links TRBV6-1 with TRBJ1-5, with TRBD1 matching over 8 bases. The length of the CDR3 is 13 residues. Germline lookup yields CDR1 MNHNS and CDR2 SASEGT. The V gene end was trimmed by 6 bases and the J gene end by 6 bases; junction bases not matched to a gene: 4. CDR3 sequence reads: CASRPGQGQPQHF. As DNA, the CDR3 is TGTGCCAGCAGACCCGGACAGGGTCAGCCCCAGCATTTT.

The chain employs TRBV5-4 and TRBJ2-1; 12 bases fit TRBD2. The germline gives CDR1 SGHNT, CDR2 YYREEE (reference sequence). The CDR3 extends over 20 amino acids. The trim removed 3 bases at V and 2 bases at J, leaving 15 bases unmatched. CDR3 amino acids: CASSYPGTSGSNRPYNEQFF. The CDR3 region has the DNA TGTGCCAGCAGCTACCCAGGGACTAGCGGGTCTAACCGTCCCTACAATGAGCAGTTCTTC.

This clonotype has a handful of counts. V is TRBV5-1 and J is TRBJ2-5, with a weak D call TRBD2 (5 bases). CDR1 SGHRS and CDR2 YFSETQ come from the germline V gene. V gave up 0 bases and J gave up 5 bases, with 11 bases separating them. This CDR3 is built from 14 residues. CDR3 sequence reads: CASSLGTGWETQYF. The CDR3 DNA follows: TGCGCCAGCAGCTTGGGTACGGGGTGGGAGACCCAGTACTTC. Full variable domain (remainder filled in from reference TRBV5-1 and TRBJ2-5): KAGVTQTPRYLIKTRGQQVTLSCSPISGHRSVSWYQQTPGQGLQFLFEYFSETQRNKGNFPGRFSGRQFSNSRSEMNVSTLELGDSALYLCASSLGTGWETQYFGPGTRLLVL.

This clonotype was picked up many times. This chain joins TRBV24-1 and TRBJ2-1, with 8 bases fitting TRBD1. CDR3 length: 17 residues. Looked up from germline, CDR1 is KGHDR and CDR2 is SFDVKD. V trimming: 3 bases; J trimming: 6 bases; junction bases outside the gene matches: 12. The CDR3 DNA reads as TGTGCCACCAGTGATACTAGACCGGGACAGGCAATCAATGAGCAGTTCTTC. It codes for CATSDTRPGQAINEQFF.

This clonotype was counted only a few times. V usage is TRBV2 and J usage is TRBJ2-4, with TRBD2 matching 8 bases. With 6 bases clipped from V and 0 bases from J, the junction kept 10 bases outside the gene matches. This CDR3 has 17 amino acids. Looked up from germline, CDR1 is SNHLY and CDR2 is FYNNEI. DNA for the CDR3: TGTGCCAGCAGAAACCGAATGACTAGCGTAGCCAAAAACATTCAGTACTTC. Translated: CASRNRMTSVAKNIQYF.

This clonotype was counted at least ten times. V gene TRBV7-3 combines with J gene TRBJ1-1; D is uncertain. CDR3 length: 13 residues. The ends were cut back, 5 bases at V and 1 base at J, with 8 bases in the middle. Germline lookup yields CDR1 SGHTA and CDR2 FQGTGA. This chain's CDR3 is CASSQTTNTEAFF. Written as DNA, the CDR3 is TGTGCCAGCAGCCAAACAACGAACACTGAAGCTTTCTTT.

This clonotype was detected only a few times. V gene TRBV28 combines with J gene TRBJ2-1, with D possibly matching TRBD2 (5 bases). CDR1 MDHEN and CDR2 SYDVKM come from the germline V gene. The CDR3 runs 15 residues. Trimming stripped 5 bases from V and 8 bases from J, with 19 bases between. The CDR3 sequence: CASSAPGSVLHEQFF. The CDR3 DNA reads as TGTGCCAGCAGTGCCCCAGGTAGCGTTCTTCATGAGCAGTTCTTC.

This clonotype was counted between two and nine times. The rearrangement joins TRBV4-2 to TRBJ1-2; no definite D call. Per germline, CDR1 LGHNA and CDR2 YNFKEQ. V was cut by 0 bases and J by 4 bases, with 15 bases left in between. The CDR3 has 16 residues. This chain's CDR3 is CASSQERVRPPYGYTF. The CDR3 DNA sequence: TGTGCCAGCAGCCAAGAAAGGGTACGACCCCCCTATGGCTACACCTTC.

This clonotype occurred many times. This chain joins TRBV14 and TRBJ2-2, with D maybe TRBD2 (5 bases). The CDR3 spans 12 residues. Deletions cut 4 bases from V and 7 bases from J, with 7 bases between. Germline lookup yields CDR1 SGHDN and CDR2 FVKESK. The CDR3 here is CASSLRGGELFF. The CDR3 DNA sequence: TGTGCCAGCAGCCTCCGGGGCGGGGAGCTGTTTTTT.